The 10 T cell receptor beta chains presented below share a single source sample, sequenced in a study of cytomegalovirus exposure and HLA in healthy donors. In the PCR, 60 Vbeta and 13 Jbeta primers were used. The table came from immunoSEQ multiplex PCR; TCRdb's copy has only in-frame clones and leaves some out. Among about 130,000 clones listed, approximately 8.9% were seen once. Material for sequencing was PBMCs. Receptors originate from a woman between 40 and 55 years old in good health and CMV-seropositive.

This clone was seen only a few times. V and J are TRBV19 and TRBJ2-5; tentative D call: TRBD2 (6 bases). This CDR3 has 13 residues. Germline assignment: CDR1 LNHDA and CDR2 SQIVND (reference sequence). The germline V and J ends were trimmed by 7 bases and 4 bases, with 13 bases remaining between them. CDR3 protein: CASTASGRETQYF. DNA for the CDR3: TGTGCCAGTACTGCAAGCGGGCGAGAGACCCAGTACTTC.

This clone has just a few counts. The V call is TRBV5-5, the J call TRBJ2-2, with 11 nucleotides matching TRBD2. The CDR3 consists of 18 residues. The trim removed 4 bases at V and 6 bases at J, leaving 14 bases unmatched. Germline V gene lookup returns CDR1 SGHKS and CDR2 YYEKEE (reference sequence). This chain's CDR3 is CASSERPGLAAGAGELFF. CDR3 bases: TGTGCCAGCAGCGAGCGCCCGGGACTAGCGGCGGGCGCCGGGGAGCTGTTTTTT.

The genes are TRBV5-1 and TRBJ2-3, with D maybe TRBD1 (6 bases). CDR1 and CDR2 from the germline V gene are SGHRS and YFSETQ. V lost 4 bases and J 6 bases, leaving 12 bases between the germline ends. The CDR3 contains 13 residues. CDR3 bases: TGCGCCAGCAGCCTCTACGACAGGGATACGCAGTATTTT. Translating it yields CASSLYDRDTQYF.

The table lists this clone with a few counts. The genes are TRBV9 and TRBJ1-6; 9 nucleotides line up with TRBD1. The V segment lost 3 bases and the J segment 3 bases; nucleotides outside the gene matches: 1. Germline V lookup: CDR1 SGDLS, CDR2 YYNGEE. The CDR3 has 15 amino acids. The CDR3 reads CASSATGGYNSPLHF. The CDR3 DNA reads TGTGCCAGCAGCGCGACAGGGGGCTATAATTCACCCCTCCACTTT.

This clone was observed a handful of times. V and J are TRBV5-1 and TRBJ2-7; perhaps TRBD2 as D (6 bases). Trimming shortened V by 0 bases and J by 3 bases, and 19 bases separated the two germline ends. The germline gives CDR1 SGHRS, CDR2 YFSETQ. The CDR3 is 17 residues long. CDR3 nucleotide sequence: TGCGCCAGCAGCTTGGCCGCGGGGACCGGGGTCCTCTACGAGCAGTACTTC. Residues: CASSLAAGTGVLYEQYF.

This clone has only a few counts. The rearrangement links TRBV7-9 to TRBJ2-3; the match to TRBD2 covers 9 bases. The CDR3 is 16 amino acids. V lost 1 base, J lost 4 bases, and 6 bases stayed unmatched. Germline CDR1 SEHNR, CDR2 FQNEAQ (reference sequence). For the CDR3, the DNA is TGTGCCAGCAGCTTAGGCTCGCGGGGGGGATCAGATACGCAGTATTTT. Protein: CASSLGSRGGSDTQYF.

The V call is TRBV19, the J call TRBJ2-5; the D is unclear. The CDR3 is 15 residues long. V lost 1 base and J lost 2, with 11 bases in between. The germline V gene has CDR1 LNHDA and CDR2 SQIVND (reference sequence). The CDR3 DNA reads TGTGCCAGTAGTATAGGAGGAATTTCGCAAGAGACCCAGTACTTC. This gives the protein CASSIGGISQETQYF.

Only a few counts were recorded for this clone. V gene TRBV10-3 combines with J gene TRBJ1-1; D is possibly TRBD1 (5 bases). CDR3 length: 18 amino acids. CDR1 and CDR2 from the germline V gene are ENHRY and SYGVKD. V was clipped by 0 bases and J by 1 base, with 18 bases between them. CDR3 in amino acids: CAISESAGVGRTNTEAFF. The CDR3 nucleotides read TGTGCCATCAGTGAGTCGGCGGGGGTCGGGAGAACGAACACTGAAGCTTTCTTT.

A few counts support this clone. The gene calls are TRBV19 and TRBJ1-1; D remains unclear. In germline, CDR1 is LNHDA, CDR2 SQIVND (reference sequence). The V end was cut by 8 bases, the J end by 2 bases, with 9 bases between. CDR3 length equals 12 residues. DNA of the CDR3: TGTGCCAGTGCGGACTTCAACACTGAAGCTTTCTTT. Translation: CASADFNTEAFF.

Note on this clone: The conserved final phenylalanine or tryptophan is absent from the CDR3, which likely points to a read error. The DNA is omitted, as the CDR3 cannot be located on it reliably, and the CDR3 follows TCRdb's listing. The chain uses TRBV25-1 and TRBJ1-1. The CDR3 numbers 14 amino acids, ends counted. Germline values: CDR1 MGHDK, CDR2 SYGVNS. The CDR3 here is CASSTSGRRTEAFL.